One sample yielded the 4 T cell receptor beta chains listed below, sequenced in a study of OX40 agonist ivuxolimab in advanced cancers. The protocol used for the library was the immunoSEQ multiplex PCR assay. The table was pulled from immuneACCESS by TCRdb, which kept in-frame rearrangements only. Such tables lose some clones; where checked, under half of the loss comes from unresolved V genes, and the rest has no known cause. The sample table lists tens of thousands of clones, approximately 92% of them with a count of one. The ten largest account for around 12% of the sample. Source: CD4+ or CD8+ T cells sorted from blood, taken in a trial of the OX40 agonist ivuxolimab. These receptors were taken from an adult with an advanced solid tumor such as melanoma, head and neck, liver or kidney cancer.

Of note for this clone: This specimen includes other DNA sequences encoding the same CDR3. The chain couples TRBV9 to TRBJ1-1; 7 bases agree with TRBD1. This CDR3 comprises 13 residues. V trimming: 0 bases; J trimming: 4 bases; junction bases outside the gene matches: 0. The germline CDR1 and CDR2 sequences are SGDLS and YYNGEE. CDR3 in amino acids: CASSVGTGTEAFF. DNA for the CDR3: TGTGCCAGCAGCGTAGGGACAGGCACTGAAGCTTTCTTT.

CDR3 DNA sequence: TGTGCCAGCGGCGAGAACGAGCAGTACTTC. Its translation is CASGENEQYF. The rearrangement links TRBV6-1 to TRBJ2-7; D unresolved. The V gene's germline CDR1 is MNHNS and CDR2 SASEGT. This CDR3 comprises 10 residues. Trimming took off 8 bases at V and 5 bases at J, with 7 bases between the two ends.

The V call is TRBV11-2, the J call TRBJ1-4; maybe TRBD1 (5 bases). CDR3 size: 17 residues. The germline V and J ends were trimmed by 5 bases and 5 bases, with 21 bases remaining between them. CDR1 SGHAT and CDR2 FQNNGV come from the germline V gene. This CDR3 reads CASSTQTGAGMNEKLFF. CDR3 DNA: TGTGCCAGCAGCACGCAAACAGGCGCGGGTATGAATGAAAAACTGTTTTTT.

This clone was detected only once. CDR3 sequence: CASRLGTVPEQYF. The DNA for the CDR3 is TGTGCCAGCAGACTAGGGACAGTTCCCGAGCAGTACTTC. This sequence joins TRBV7-8 and TRBJ2-7; 7 bases are shared with TRBD1. Trimming cost V 6 bases and J 6 bases; bases outside gene matches: 8. Per the germline V gene, CDR1 is SGHVS and CDR2 is FQNEAQ. CDR3 length: 13 amino acids.